These 12 T cell receptor beta chains were all obtained from the same sample, sequenced in a study of T cell responses to AZD1222 COVID-19 vaccine. The assay was immunoSEQ multiplex PCR, and TCRdb's table has in-frame clones only and misses some. The sample carries about 150,000 clones, over 70% recorded once. The input for sequencing was peripheral blood, taken 28 days after the second AZD1222 dose. These receptor sequences come from an adult who received the AZD1222 COVID-19 vaccine.

The CDR3 DNA reads TGTGCCAGCAGCTCTACTAGCGCGGGAGAGACCCAGTACTTC. Translation: CASSSTSAGETQYF. The chain employs TRBV7-2 and TRBJ2-5; 7 bases align to TRBD2. Germline CDR1 reads SGHTA; CDR2 reads FQGNSA. The CDR3 runs to 14 residues. V shed 4 bases and J 4 bases; nucleotides not matched to a gene: 6.

The chain combines TRBV6-6 with TRBJ1-5; a weak D match, TRBD1 (5 bases). V was cut by 4 bases and J by 6 bases, with 13 bases left in between. The CDR3 is 14 residues long. Per germline, CDR1 MNHNY and CDR2 SVGAGI (reference sequence). The CDR3: CASSLYGGSQPQHF. The CDR3 DNA reads TGTGCCAGCAGTTTATACGGGGGAAGTCAGCCCCAGCATTTT.

The V call is TRBV2, the J call TRBJ1-6; D gene unclear. The germline V gene has CDR1 SNHLY and CDR2 FYNNEI. CDR3 length: 15 residues. Trimming took off 4 bases at V and 3 bases at J, with 10 bases between the two ends. CDR3 sequence reads: CASSAQSNYNSPLHF. The CDR3 nucleotides read TGTGCCAGCAGTGCACAGTCTAACTATAATTCACCCCTCCACTTT.

The chain joins TRBV6-5 to TRBJ1-6; D unclear. The CDR3 sequence is 14 residues long. V was shortened by 1 base and J by 7 bases, with 8 bases between the two germline ends. Germline V gene sequence: CDR1 MNHEY, CDR2 SVGAGI. The CDR3: CASSYFRENSPLHF. In nucleotides, the CDR3 is TGTGCCAGCAGTTACTTTAGGGAAAATTCACCCCTCCACTTT.

This chain connects TRBV29-1 to TRBJ1-4, with TRBD1 matching over 9 bases. The V and J ends lost 0 bases and 17 bases, in that order; junction bases with no gene match: 4. The CDR3 length is 11 residues. The germline V gene has CDR1 SQVTM and CDR2 ANQGSEA. In nucleotides, the CDR3 is TGCAGCGTTGAAGATGGACAGGGGTCCTTTTTT. Residues: CSVEDGQGSFF. Variable domain in full (rest from reference TRBV29-1 and TRBJ1-4): SAVISQKPSRDICQRGTSLTIQCQVDSQVTMMFWYRQQPGQSLTLIATANQGSEATYESGFVIDKFPISRPNLTFSTLTVSNMSPEDSSIYLCSVEDGQGSFFGSGTQLSVL.

The chain links TRBV21-1 to TRBJ2-1. TRBV21-1 is labeled a pseudogene. The CDR3 has 14 amino acids. CDR3 coding DNA: TGTGCCAGCAGCAATTCTGGCCTATACAATGAGCAGTTCTTC. Amino acid sequence: CASSNSGLYNEQFF.

V and J are TRBV4-3 and TRBJ1-2, with 10 nucleotides matching TRBD1. The CDR3 totals 17 residues. V was pared by 2 bases and J by 6 bases, with 12 bases of the junction left unmatched. Germline V gene data show CDR1 as LGHNA and CDR2 as YSLEER. CDR3 sequence reads: CASSQSLTGQGRNGYTF. DNA for the CDR3: TGCGCCAGCAGCCAAAGTCTAACGGGACAGGGGCGAAATGGCTACACCTTC.

The CDR3 loop reads CASSNPGAANYGYTF. In DNA, the CDR3 is TGTGCCAGTAGTAACCCAGGGGCCGCTAACTATGGCTACACCTTC. This chain links TRBV19 with TRBJ1-2; D perhaps matches TRBD1 (6 bases). CDR1 and CDR2 (germline): LNHDA, SQIVND (reference sequence). Trimming shortened V by 4 bases and J by 0 bases, and 12 bases separated the two germline ends. CDR3 length equals 15 residues.

V gene TRBV6-2 or TRBV6-3 combines with J gene TRBJ2-2; TRBD2 matches at 9 bases. V shed 0 bases and J 1 base; nucleotides not matched to a gene: 0. CDR1 is MNHEY, CDR2 SVGEGT, per germline. The CDR3 length is 16 residues. Written as DNA, the CDR3 is TGTGCCAGCAGTTACTCGACTAGCGGGAACACCGGGGAGCTGTTTTTT. Protein sequence: CASSYSTSGNTGELFF.

The rearrangement joins TRBV7-2 to TRBJ2-7; D might be TRBD2 (6 bases). The ends were cut back, 5 bases at V and 3 bases at J, with 11 bases in the middle. Germline V lookup: CDR1 SGHTA, CDR2 FQGNSA. The CDR3 spans 13 residues. The CDR3 sequence: CASSVGLHYEQYF. CDR3 DNA: TGTGCCAGCAGCGTGGGACTCCACTACGAGCAGTACTTC.

V is TRBV6-5 and J is TRBJ1-6, with D possibly matching TRBD1 (5 bases). V shed 8 bases and J shed 8 bases, with 19 bases lying between them. Germline assignment: CDR1 MNHEY and CDR2 SVGAGI. CDR3 length equals 15 residues. The CDR3, as DNA: TGTGCCAGCGCAAATCGAGGGCAGGGAGATTCACCCCTCCACTTT. It yields the protein CASANRGQGDSPLHF.

A single count supports this clone. The rearrangement joins TRBV29-1 to TRBJ2-7; TRBD2 matches at 11 bases. Losses at the gene ends were 4 bases for V and 4 bases for J; bases not matched to a gene: 6. The CDR3 spans 14 residues. From germline, CDR1 is SQVTM and CDR2 ANQGSEA. CDR3 region: CSVVSGTSGYEQYF. CDR3 bases: TGCAGCGTTGTCTCCGGGACTAGCGGTTACGAGCAGTACTTC.